This TCR beta chain was documented in a study of blood T cell repertoires in COVID-19. For the study at large: Samples representing acute and convalescent COVID-19 were sourced from the United States, Italy and Spain. Sources were T cells, B-cell-depleted T cells, or PBMCs; the material itself was cDNA or gDNA.

V gave up 4 bases and J gave up 5 bases, with 17 bases separating them. The germline gives CDR1 SGHTA, CDR2 FQGTGA. The CDR3 is 15 residues long. As handled by the study authors: Reference gene primer amplification gave estimated nucleated cell counts. TCRdb keeps only in-frame clones here, not all; method: immunoSEQ multiplex PCR. D and trimming were read from the DNA, whereas the V and J calls and clone size are those reported in that table. The sample carries 110,000 to 150,000 clones, around 89% recorded once. The sequencing sample was made of peripheral blood. This receptor was identified in a woman aged 55 to 70 with active COVID-19. The rearrangement links TRBV7-3 to TRBJ2-5; maybe TRBD2 (5 bases). The CDR3 is CASSSGLGVGETQYF. The DNA of the CDR3 is TGTGCCAGCAGCTCCGGACTGGGCGTTGGGGAGACCCAGTACTTC.